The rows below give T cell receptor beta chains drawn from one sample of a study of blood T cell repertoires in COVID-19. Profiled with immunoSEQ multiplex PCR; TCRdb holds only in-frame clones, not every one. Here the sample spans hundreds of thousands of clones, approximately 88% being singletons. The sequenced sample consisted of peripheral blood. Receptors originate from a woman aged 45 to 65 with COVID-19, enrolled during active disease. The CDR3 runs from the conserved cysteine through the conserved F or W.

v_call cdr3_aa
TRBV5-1 CASSGGSPGSSSYEQYF
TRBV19 CASSSQGGSGNTIYF
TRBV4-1 CASSQGGRQPQHF
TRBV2 CASSEGSRDTQYF
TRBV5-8 CASSYPTGGGGYTF
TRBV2 CASGRQAWEQYF
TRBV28 CASSLRTGPYEQYF
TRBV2 CASSEGELTEAFF
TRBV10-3 CAIQGALDQPQHF
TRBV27 CASSSAKDWRGWSEAFF
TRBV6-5 CASSRDSSGNTIYF
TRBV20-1 CSASAYGGAFF
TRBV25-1 CASEKPGVPNTEAFF
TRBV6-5 CASSYGQGGYGYTF
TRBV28 CASSTPRVGTEAFF
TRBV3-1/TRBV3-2 CASSPAAGNTEAFF
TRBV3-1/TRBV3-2 CASSALGGEAFF
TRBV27 CASSQLGGIYNEQFF
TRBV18 CASSQFSGADTGELFF
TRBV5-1 CASSLGDSEAFF
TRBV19 CASSLTGTGMNTEAFF
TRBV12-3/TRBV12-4 CAIRQFSGNTIYF
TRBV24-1 CATSDRAPRNGVNTEAFF
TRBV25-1 CASSGQGGRNEKLFF
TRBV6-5 CASSPGGAGNQPQHF
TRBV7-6 CASSNLPGTEAFF
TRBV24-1 CATSGGQQYSNQPQHF
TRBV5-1 CASSFPSGGWVDEQFF
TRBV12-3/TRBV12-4 CASTPGTEAFF
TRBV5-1 CASSSGRGGYEQYF
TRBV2 CASSVRGQGGHEQFF
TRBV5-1 CASSLLGVAEAFF
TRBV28 CASSYPLAQTQYF
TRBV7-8 CASSYGASVPGAF
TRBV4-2 CASSQAGAGDTEAFF
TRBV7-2 CASSLGRSNTEAFF
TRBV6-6 CASKTGLSPLHF
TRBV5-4 CASTGGRTSNYGYTF
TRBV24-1 CATSDNGAHQPQHF
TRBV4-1 CASSLRGGDTQYF
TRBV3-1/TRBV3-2 CASSRTGVNEKLFF
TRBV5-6 CASSLGLAGGRDTQYF
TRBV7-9 CASSQTQGESTDTQYF
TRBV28 CASSPGTGFEEKLFF
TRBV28 CASSFSRYSYNSPLHF
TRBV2 CASSLYRGGQTDTQYF
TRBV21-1 CASSKGQGASDTEAFF
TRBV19 CASSIQSNQPQHF
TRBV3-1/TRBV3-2 CASSPTGGWATEAFF
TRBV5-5 CASSFGRGGTVTYEQYF
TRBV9 CASSVAAEGAHITEQYF
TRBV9 CASSPYLSPDRDGYTF
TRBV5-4 CASSFRGLAGATQYF
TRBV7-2 CASSTPGTGEGYTF
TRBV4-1 CASSLNSPSYNSPLHF